The clone carrying this TCR beta chain has a single count. Its target is not known. This record comes from a study of cytomegalovirus exposure and HLA in healthy donors. Study findings and constraints: Indistinguishable V segments such as TRBV6-2 and TRBV6-3 were excluded. A later analysis reported that several of the most significant clusters appeared to be linked to common viral pathogens, among them Epstein-Barr virus.

Researchers ran the PCR with 60 Vbeta and 13 Jbeta primers. This table comes from immunoSEQ multiplex PCR, and its TCRdb copy is limited to in-frame clones, with some not included. The table lists about 270,000 clones, roughly two thirds of them singletons, with approximately 2.5% in the top ten. The CDR3 sequence is 15 residues long. V lost 7 bases and J 2 bases, leaving 15 bases between the germline ends. The germline V gene encodes CDR1 MDHEN and CDR2 SYDVKM. Sequencing was carried out using PBMCs. This TCR derives from a female donor in good health and CMV-seronegative. The J gene is TRBJ1-5, the V gene TRBV28, with D perhaps TRBD1 (5 bases). Here the CDR3 DNA reads TGTGCCAGCATCCCCTGGGGAGGGGGCAATCAGCCCCAGCATTTT. Encoded protein: CASIPWGGGNQPQHF.